One sample yielded the 23 T cell receptor beta chains listed below, sequenced in a study of naive CD8 T cells in extremely preterm neonates (dated by TCRdb to 2015 to 2018). Here is what the overall study found, with its caveats: Compared with the older groups, preterm CDR3s were shorter and closer to germline, carrying fewer N additions and showing less junctional trimming.

The library was made by the immunoSEQ multiplex PCR assay. The table was pulled from immuneACCESS by TCRdb, which kept in-frame rearrangements only. Such tables lose some clones; where checked, under half of the loss comes from unresolved V genes, and the rest has no known cause. Within this sample are 25,000 or so clones, with about nine tenths of them counted one time only. The ten largest clones add up to 0.7% to 1% of the sample. The preterm samples were obtained from several extremely preterm deliveries at roughly 22-28 weeks of gestation. For these TCRs, the target antigens are not known. Sequenced sample: naive CD8+ T cells from cord blood. The receptor source for this set is a boy who was born preterm.

The chain employs TRBV14 and TRBJ2-7; the match to TRBD1 covers 7 bases. The V segment lost 4 bases and the J segment 5 bases; nucleotides outside the gene matches: 8. The CDR3 contains 14 residues. Germline lookup yields CDR1 SGHDN and CDR2 FVKESK. This CDR3 is CASSLLDRDNEQYF. The CDR3 DNA reads as TGTGCCAGCAGCCTTCTCGACAGGGACAACGAGCAGTACTTC.

The CDR3 reads CASSGTGAANEKLFF. The CDR3, as DNA: TGTGCCAGCAGTGGGACAGGGGCGGCTAATGAAAAACTGTTTTTT. This sequence joins TRBV6-1 and TRBJ1-4; 9 nucleotides match TRBD1. The CDR3 has 15 amino acids. Germline loops: CDR1 MNHNS, CDR2 SASEGT. V was clipped by 4 bases and J by 3 bases; unmatched bases: 3.

The chain joins TRBV13 to TRBJ2-7; 11 nucleotides agree with TRBD1. Per the germline V gene, CDR1 is PRHDT and CDR2 is FYEKMQ (reference sequence). Trimming cost V 1 base and J 0 bases; bases outside gene matches: 2. CDR3 length equals 16 residues. Here the CDR3 DNA reads TGTGCCAGCAGCTTAGAAGGGACAGGGGGCTCCTACGAGCAGTACTTC. Protein: CASSLEGTGGSYEQYF.

By frequency in the sample, this clone is medium-sized (0.01 to 0.1%). This rearrangement joins TRBV9 to TRBJ1-3; D ambiguous. The V end was cut by 3 bases, the J end by 0 bases, with 4 bases between. Germline CDR1 reads SGDLS; CDR2 reads YYNGEE. The CDR3 is 13 amino acids. CDR3 in DNA: TGTGCCAGCAGCGACAGCTCTGGAAACACCATATATTTT. The encoded protein is CASSDSSGNTIYF.

The chain recombines TRBV4-1 with TRBJ2-6; unclear D gene. This CDR3 region has 13 residues. From germline, CDR1 is MGHRA and CDR2 YSYEKL. The V gene lost 4 bases and the J gene lost 0 bases, with 1 base spanning the gap. The CDR3 reads CASSPSGANVLTF. The CDR3 DNA reads as TGCGCCAGCAGCCCCTCTGGGGCCAACGTCCTGACTTTC.

The table lists this clone with a count of one. The chain carries TRBV9 and TRBJ2-1; the D is unclear. The length of the CDR3 is 11 residues. V shed 0 bases and J shed 8 bases, with 3 bases lying between them. Germline-derived CDR1 and CDR2 are SGDLS and YYNGEE. The CDR3 reads CASSVEDEQFF. The CDR3 DNA is TGTGCCAGCAGCGTAGAAGATGAGCAGTTCTTC.

The rearrangement links TRBV4-3 to TRBJ2-7, with TRBD2 identical over 13 bases. Germline trimming cut 1 base from V and 0 bases from J; bases unmatched to any gene: 0. The CDR3 consists of 16 residues. From germline, CDR1 is LGHNA and CDR2 YSLEER. The CDR3 is CASSQGTSGSSYEQYF. DNA for the CDR3: TGCGCCAGCAGCCAAGGGACTAGCGGGAGCTCCTACGAGCAGTACTTC.

The chain joins TRBV19 to TRBJ2-7; TRBD2 matches at 7 bases. The length of the CDR3 is 13 residues. Germline V CDR1 and CDR2: LNHDA, SQIVND (reference sequence). V was clipped by 1 base and J by 3 bases; unmatched bases: 0. The CDR3 protein is CASSIASGYEQYF. For the CDR3, the DNA is TGTGCCAGTAGTATAGCTAGCGGCTACGAGCAGTACTTC.

The rearrangement joins TRBV5-1 to TRBJ2-2; TRBD1 agrees at 11 bases. The length of the CDR3 is 13 residues. CDR1 and CDR2 (germline): SGHRS, YFSETQ. Losses at the gene ends were 10 bases for V and 5 bases for J; bases not matched to a gene: 4. The CDR3 loop reads CAVRDRGTGELFF. The DNA for the CDR3 is TGCGCCGTGAGGGACAGGGGGACCGGGGAGCTGTTTTTT.

The rearrangement links TRBV13 to TRBJ2-7; the match to TRBD2 covers 9 bases. Losses at the gene ends were 3 bases for V and 2 bases for J; bases not matched to a gene: 5. The CDR3 runs to 15 residues. Germline V gene data show CDR1 as PRHDT and CDR2 as FYEKMQ (reference sequence). The CDR3, as DNA: TGTGCCAGCAGCTTTGCTCTAGCGGGAACCTACGAGCAGTACTTC. It is translated as CASSFALAGTYEQYF.

DNA for the CDR3: TGTGCCATCAGTGAGACAGGGGTGAACACTGAAGCTTTCTTT. This codes for CAISETGVNTEAFF. This sequence joins TRBV10-3 and TRBJ1-1, with 7 bases aligning to TRBD1. This CDR3 contains 14 residues. Germline CDR1 and CDR2: ENHRY and SYGVKD. V lost 2 bases, J lost 0 bases, and 0 bases stayed unmatched.

The J gene is TRBJ1-2, the V gene TRBV5-4, with D perhaps matching TRBD1 (6 bases). V lost 1 base and J 4 bases, leaving 11 bases between the germline ends. Germline V gives CDR1 SGHNT, CDR2 YYREEE (reference sequence). This CDR3 region has 14 residues. The CDR3 region is CASSLSPGVYGYTF. CDR3 bases: TGTGCCAGCAGCTTGTCGCCAGGGGTCTATGGCTACACCTTC.

This clone was observed a single time. The J gene is TRBJ1-6, the V gene TRBV5-1; TRBD1 might be the D (5 bases). The V end was cut by 1 base, the J end by 0 bases, with 5 bases between. The CDR3 sequence is 15 residues long. Germline CDR1 reads SGHRS; CDR2 reads YFSETQ. CDR3 in amino acids: CASSLQGSYNSPLHF. CDR3 sequence (DNA): TGCGCCAGCAGCTTGCAGGGCTCCTATAATTCACCCCTCCACTTT.

This rearrangement joins TRBV27 to TRBJ2-7; D is possibly TRBD1 (6 bases). Trimming took 6 bases from V and 0 from J, leaving 6 bases between them. In germline, CDR1 is MNHEY, CDR2 SMNVEV (reference sequence). The CDR3 extends over 12 amino acids. CDR3 bases: TGTGCCAGCAGACAGGGCTCCTACGAGCAGTACTTC. It is translated as CASRQGSYEQYF.

The chain combines TRBV4-3 with TRBJ2-7, with 7 bases matching TRBD1. Germline CDR1 reads LGHNA; CDR2 reads YSLEER. The CDR3 extends over 14 amino acids. The trim removed 4 bases at V and 5 bases at J, leaving 8 bases unmatched. Written as DNA, the CDR3 is TGCGCCAGCAGCCCTACAGGGGACGGTAACGAGCAGTACTTC. As protein: CASSPTGDGNEQYF.

The chain joins TRBV19 to TRBJ2-7; D is undetermined. The ends were cut back, 5 bases at V and 3 bases at J, with 17 bases in the middle. The CDR3 length is 15 residues. Germline V lookup: CDR1 LNHDA, CDR2 SQIVND (reference sequence). The chain's CDR3 is CASSRLVGSIYEQYF. The CDR3 DNA is TGTGCCAGTAGTCGACTCGTAGGTTCTATCTACGAGCAGTACTTC.

V is TRBV4-1 and J is TRBJ1-5, with D uncertain. Per the germline V gene, CDR1 is MGHRA and CDR2 is YSYEKL. The CDR3 has 14 residues. Trimming stripped 0 bases from V and 0 bases from J, with 3 bases between. CDR3 region: CASSQDYSNQPQHF. In DNA form, the CDR3 reads TGCGCCAGCAGCCAAGATTATAGCAATCAGCCCCAGCATTTT.

This sequence joins TRBV4-1 and TRBJ2-7; tentatively, D is TRBD2 (6 bases). CDR1 is MGHRA and CDR2 is YSYEKL in the germline V gene. V lost 5 bases and J lost 2, with 16 bases in between. The CDR3 covers 15 residues. CDR3 nucleotides: TGCGCCAGCAGCGAGAGGGTACTAGCCCCCTACGAGCAGTACTTC. This sequence encodes CASSERVLAPYEQYF.

V usage is TRBV27 and J usage is TRBJ1-2, with TRBD1 matching 9 bases. With 6 bases clipped from V and 8 bases from J, the junction kept 1 base outside the gene matches. Germline V gives CDR1 MNHEY, CDR2 SMNVEV (reference sequence). The CDR3 spans 11 residues. In nucleotides, the CDR3 is TGTGCCAGCAGAACAGGGGGCGGCTACACCTTC. The encoded protein is CASRTGGGYTF.

The chain recombines TRBV30 with TRBJ2-7, with 8 nucleotides matching TRBD2. The CDR3 is made up of 13 amino acids. Germline V gene sequence: CDR1 GTSNPN, CDR2 SVGIG (reference sequence). V lost 2 bases and J lost 0; bases outside the gene matches: 0. The CDR3 loop reads CAWSLAGSYEQYF. The CDR3 DNA reads TGTGCCTGGAGTCTAGCGGGCTCCTACGAGCAGTACTTC.

This clone was counted once. The chain has TRBV19 and TRBJ2-1; D possibly corresponds to TRBD1 (6 bases). The CDR3 runs to 13 residues. Germline V CDR1 and CDR2: LNHDA, SQIVND (reference sequence). Trimming shortened V by 8 bases and J by 0 bases, and 8 bases separated the two germline ends. The CDR3 sequence: CASGQSSYNEQFF. The CDR3 DNA is TGTGCCAGTGGACAGAGCTCCTACAATGAGCAGTTCTTC.

The chain uses TRBV6-5 and TRBJ2-3, with 10 nucleotides matching TRBD2. The CDR3 covers 14 residues. Germline V gives CDR1 MNHEY, CDR2 SVGAGI. Germline trimming cut 2 bases from V and 4 bases from J; bases unmatched to any gene: 0. Here the CDR3 reads CASSYSGGADTQYF. The CDR3 DNA is TGTGCCAGCAGTTACAGCGGGGGGGCAGATACGCAGTATTTT.

In the case of this clone: The same CDR3 also results from other DNA sequences found in this sample. The V gene is TRBV7-3, the J gene TRBJ2-3, with 10 nucleotides matching TRBD1. CDR1 is SGHTA and CDR2 is FQGTGA in the germline V gene. The CDR3 covers 14 residues. Losses at the gene ends were 3 bases for V and 4 bases for J; bases not matched to a gene: 1. CDR3 loop: CASSLTGGADTQYF. CDR3 bases: TGTGCCAGCAGCTTGACAGGGGGCGCAGATACGCAGTATTTT.